What follows describes a single T cell receptor beta chain. What it binds is unknown. The unsorted libraries originated from 2 million PBMCs kept at -80 C. The CDR3 loop spans 22 amino acids. V was clipped by 0 bases and J by 0 bases; unmatched bases: 15. The V gene's germline CDR1 is LNHNV and CDR2 YYDKDF (reference sequence). The sample belongs to a study of neurological immune-mediated disorders. Study outcomes and limitations: Subjects shared no identical expanded-clone CDR3 amino acid sequences, suggesting private TCR-beta repertoires in all groups. Patients with HTLV-1-associated myelopathy had the highest level of TCR clonal expansion, whereas patients with multiple sclerosis had the lowest level, falling beneath the level found in healthy controls.

Synthesis of cDNA used 5'RACE (with 10-nucleotide random UMIs). One entry per CDR3 protein results from TCRdb running MiXCR on the 5' RACE reads. The table shows 20,000 or so distinct CDR3 sequences, with roughly 15% occurring only once. The chain is built from TRBV15 and TRBJ2-1; 12 bases are a match to TRBD2. This sequence was found in a female donor with HTLV-1-associated myelopathy (HAM/TSP). The specimen was PBMCs. The CDR3 loop reads CATSREGGIGLAGSSSYNEQFF. DNA of the CDR3: TGTGCCACCAGCAGAGAAGGGGGTATCGGACTAGCGGGGTCGAGCTCCTACAATGAGCAGTTCTTC.